Below are 28 T cell receptor beta chains sequenced from a single sample in a study of memory CD8 T cells in hepatitis C reinfection. This table comes from immunoSEQ multiplex PCR, and its TCRdb copy is limited to in-frame clones, with some not included. The data contain 50,000 or so clones, roughly 91% of them singletons. Stated time point: pre-reinfection, 55 to 20 weeks before reinfection detection. TCR sequencing was done directly ex vivo on sorted cells, without expansion in vitro. Material for sequencing was naive CD8+ T cells sorted from blood. The receptors shown here come from a man aged 18 to 29 with hepatitis C virus infection.

J is TRBJ1-5 and V is TRBV5-6; no reliable D call. V lost 2 bases, J lost 3 bases, and 6 bases lay in between. The germline V gene encodes CDR1 SGHDT and CDR2 YYEEEE. The CDR3 is made up of 13 amino acids. DNA for the CDR3: TGTGCCAGCAGCTTAACAGCCAATCAGCCCCAGCATTTT. Translation gives CASSLTANQPQHF.

The V gene is TRBV19, the J gene TRBJ2-5; 14 bases map to TRBD2. The CDR3 covers 15 residues. V lost 4 bases to trimming and J lost 5 bases; unmatched junction nucleotides: 3. Germline V CDR1 and CDR2: LNHDA, SQIVND (reference sequence). The CDR3 protein is CASSRGLAGVETQYF. The CDR3 DNA reads TGTGCCAGTAGTAGGGGACTAGCGGGAGTGGAGACCCAGTACTTC. The whole variable domain, filled in from reference TRBV19 and TRBJ2-5, reads DGGITQSPKYLFRKEGQNVTLSCEQNLNHDAMYWYRQDPGQGLRLIYYSQIVNDFQKGDIAEGYSVSREKKESFPLTVTSAQKNPTAFYLCASSRGLAGVETQYFGPGTRLLVL.

The rearrangement joins TRBV7-9 to TRBJ2-5; D is perhaps TRBD1 (5 bases). The CDR3 contains 15 residues. Trimming left V 0 bases short and J 10 bases short, with 18 bases between. Germline values: CDR1 SEHNR, CDR2 FQNEAQ (reference sequence). CDR3 in amino acids: CASSLALDPRRGQYF. The CDR3 bases are TGTGCCAGCAGCTTAGCCCTCGACCCTAGAAGGGGCCAGTACTTC.

J is TRBJ2-5 and V is TRBV30; possibly TRBD1 for D (6 bases). Trimming cost V 3 bases and J 5 bases, with 13 bases left between them. The germline V gene has CDR1 GTSNPN and CDR2 SVGIG (reference sequence). This CDR3 is built from 13 residues. The CDR3: CAWRWDMEETQYF. In nucleotides, the CDR3 is TGTGCCTGGAGGTGGGACATGGAGGAGACCCAGTACTTC. Based on the CDR3 plus reference TRBV30 and TRBJ2-5, the full variable domain is SQTIHQWPATLVQPVGSPLSLECTVEGTSNPNLYWYRQAAGRGLQLLFYSVGIGQISSEVPQNLSASRPQDRQFILSSKKLLLSDSGFYLCAWRWDMEETQYFGPGTRLLVL.

V gene TRBV7-9 combines with J gene TRBJ2-7; a possible D gene is TRBD1 (6 bases). V was cut by 5 bases and J by 1 base, with 9 bases left in between. Germline V CDR1 and CDR2: SEHNR, FQNEAQ (reference sequence). This CDR3 comprises 13 residues. The CDR3 DNA sequence: TGTGCCAGCAGCGGACAGACGTCCTACGAGCAGTACGTC. Protein sequence: CASSGQTSYEQYV.

V gene TRBV28 combines with J gene TRBJ1-2; 7 bases line up with TRBD1. CDR3 length: 14 residues. In germline, CDR1 is MDHEN, CDR2 SYDVKM. V was clipped by 4 bases and J by 5 bases; unmatched bases: 7. CDR3 protein: CASSSRTGPYGYTF. The CDR3 region has the DNA TGTGCCAGCAGTTCCCGGACAGGCCCTTATGGCTACACCTTC.

The chain uses TRBV28 and TRBJ2-1, with 9 bases identical to TRBD2. The germline V gene has CDR1 MDHEN and CDR2 SYDVKM. CDR3 length: 15 residues. The ends lost 8 bases at V and 5 bases at J; junction bases unmatched: 10. For the CDR3, the DNA is TGTGCCAGCGACAAGGTGGCGGGAGGGAACAATGAGCAGTTCTTC. As protein: CASDKVAGGNNEQFF.

The chain is built from TRBV19 and TRBJ1-2, with D possibly TRBD1 on 5 matching bases. This CDR3 is 13 amino acids long. Trimming stripped 3 bases from V and 2 bases from J, with 7 bases between. Germline V gene lookup returns CDR1 LNHDA and CDR2 SQIVND (reference sequence). CDR3 region: CASSMAGNYGYTF. CDR3 sequence (DNA): TGTGCCAGTAGTATGGCAGGGAACTATGGCTACACCTTC.

The genes are TRBV29-1 and TRBJ2-1; 7 nucleotides agree with TRBD2. Trimming at V came to 0 bases and at J to 7 bases, leaving 9 bases not matched to a gene. Germline V gene lookup returns CDR1 SQVTM and CDR2 ANQGSEA. The CDR3 sequence is 15 residues long. The CDR3 DNA reads TGCAGCGTTGAAGAGGATGGACTAGGGTTTAATGAGCAGTTCTTC. Amino acid sequence: CSVEEDGLGFNEQFF.

V and J are TRBV30 and TRBJ1-2, with 7 bases matching TRBD1. The germline gives CDR1 GTSNPN, CDR2 SVGIG (reference sequence). With 5 bases clipped from V and 4 bases from J, the junction kept 7 bases outside the gene matches. The CDR3 length is 13 residues. Written as DNA, the CDR3 is TGTGCCTGGGGCGAGGGGGCAGGCTATGGCTACACCTTC. Protein product: CAWGEGAGYGYTF.

This clone has just a few counts. This chain uses TRBV4-1 with TRBJ1-1; 8 positions agree with TRBD1. This CDR3 is built from 14 residues. Germline assignment: CDR1 MGHRA and CDR2 YSYEKL. With V trimmed by 2 bases and J by 6 bases, 5 bases remained unmatched. CDR3 in DNA: TGCGCCAGCAGCCAACTACAGGGGGTTGCTGAAGCTTTCTTT. Encoded protein: CASSQLQGVAEAFF.

This clone has just one count. The CDR3 DNA follows: TGTGCCAGCAGCCCTCCAGGTCGCGGGGGGGCCGGCACAGATACGCAGTATTTT. Protein sequence: CASSPPGRGGAGTDTQYF. The V and J genes are TRBV9 and TRBJ2-3; 9 nucleotides align to TRBD2. V trimming: 4 bases; J trimming: 1 base; junction bases outside the gene matches: 13. This CDR3 has 18 residues. The germline CDR1 and CDR2 sequences are SGDLS and YYNGEE.

This clone was detected a few times. This chain links TRBV7-9 with TRBJ2-7; 9 nucleotides match TRBD1. Germline CDR1 reads SEHNR; CDR2 reads FQNEAQ (reference sequence). V gave up 0 bases and J gave up 4 bases; unmatched junction bases: 4. This CDR3 is 15 amino acids long. The CDR3 is CASSLAGQGRYEQYF. CDR3 DNA sequence: TGTGCCAGCAGCTTAGCAGGACAGGGGCGGTACGAGCAGTACTTC.

The CDR3: CASRLADRGQVGTDTQYF. For the CDR3, the DNA is TGTGCAAGTCGCTTAGCGGACAGGGGGCAGGTGGGCACAGATACGCAGTATTTT. The chain joins TRBV12-2 to TRBJ2-3; no check of the table's D call, TRBD1, against the DNA was made. TRBV12-2 is a pseudogene. CDR3 size: 18 residues.

As concerns this clone: Mismatch with germline at one junction end may stem from a read error. The genes are TRBV5-4 and TRBJ2-2; 14 bases agree with TRBD2. The CDR3 extends over 15 amino acids. CDR1 is SGHNT, CDR2 YYREEE, per germline (reference sequence). CDR3: CASSWTSGGSGELSF. CDR3 bases: TGTGCCAGCAGTTGGACTAGCGGGGGGTCCGGGGAGCTGTCTTTT.

With regard to this clone: The sample has other DNA sequences that encode this CDR3 too. The chain joins TRBV27 to TRBJ2-7; 8 nucleotides match TRBD1. Germline assignment: CDR1 MNHEY and CDR2 SMNVEV (reference sequence). J was trimmed by 0 bases and V by 4 bases; bases with no gene match: 5. CDR3 length: 15 amino acids. CDR3 in DNA: TGTGCCAGCAGTTCCGGGACAGGATCCTCCTACGAGCAGTACTTC. Translation gives CASSSGTGSSYEQYF.

This rearrangement joins TRBV7-2 to TRBJ2-3, with D perhaps TRBD1 (6 bases). CDR1 and CDR2 from the germline V gene are SGHTA and FQGNSA. This CDR3 is 14 amino acids long. V lost 5 bases, J lost 9 bases, and 18 bases lay in between. The CDR3: CASSSQPSGETQYF. The CDR3 bases are TGTGCCAGCAGCAGCCAACCTTCAGGGGAGACGCAGTATTTT.

V gene TRBV11-2 combines with J gene TRBJ2-7; 8 positions match TRBD1. V was pared by 5 bases and J by 6 bases, with 21 bases of the junction left unmatched. The CDR3 runs 18 residues. Germline V gene sequence: CDR1 SGHAT, CDR2 FQNNGV. CDR3 sequence: CASSPHPEPGQEDIEQYF. CDR3 DNA: TGTGCCAGCAGCCCACACCCAGAACCGGGACAGGAGGATATCGAGCAGTACTTC.

This clone appeared a few times. The chain employs TRBV10-3 and TRBJ2-7, with 8 bases fitting TRBD1. Trimming took 10 bases from V and 1 from J; bases not matched to a gene: 6. CDR1 and CDR2 (germline): ENHRY, SYGVKD. The length of the CDR3 is 13 residues. CDR3 DNA: TGTGCCACTTCAGGGGGCGGTTCCTACGAGCAGTACTTC. It is translated as CATSGGGSYEQYF.

V and J are TRBV29-1 and TRBJ2-1; TRBD2 might be the D (5 bases). This CDR3 has 15 residues. Germline V CDR1 and CDR2: SQVTM, ANQGSEA. Trimming removed 7 bases at V and 7 bases at J, with 23 bases between. The CDR3 DNA sequence: TGCAGCGGGGCCGTTTATTGGGCGGGTCGGAATGAGCAGTTCTTC. Translated, it gives CSGAVYWAGRNEQFF.

The chain uses TRBV7-9 and TRBJ1-3; D perhaps matches TRBD1 (6 bases). The germline V and J ends were trimmed by 4 bases and 3 bases, with 10 bases remaining between them. CDR1 is SEHNR, CDR2 FQNEAQ, per germline (reference sequence). The CDR3 sequence is 14 residues long. The CDR3 is CASSSDRIGNTIYF. The CDR3 DNA follows: TGTGCCAGCAGCTCGGACAGAATTGGAAACACCATATATTTT.

The chain has TRBV5-1 and TRBJ2-1, with 8 bases identical to TRBD2. Per germline, CDR1 SGHRS and CDR2 YFSETQ. V shed 6 bases and J 7 bases; nucleotides not matched to a gene: 6. The CDR3 covers 13 residues. CDR3 in amino acids: CASKAGVGNEQFF. CDR3 DNA sequence: TGCGCCAGCAAAGCGGGAGTGGGGAATGAGCAGTTCTTC.

This sequence joins TRBV27 and TRBJ1-5; D possibly corresponds to TRBD1 (5 bases). This CDR3 has 15 amino acids. Between the trimmed V and J ends, which lost 6 bases and 3 bases, there was a span of 15 bases. CDR1 MNHEY and CDR2 SMNVEV come from the germline V gene (reference sequence). CDR3 in amino acids: CASSDLQGNNQPQHF. CDR3 in DNA: TGTGCCAGCAGCGACCTCCAGGGTAACAATCAGCCCCAGCATTTT.

This chain connects TRBV9 to TRBJ2-5; 7 bases match TRBD1. The DNA end lines up better with TRBJ2-7; the J call may be wrong. The CDR3 runs 15 residues. From germline, CDR1 is SGDLS and CDR2 YYNGEE. Here the CDR3 reads CASSVTLGQTYEQYF. For the CDR3, the DNA is TGTGCCAGCAGTGTAACCCTGGGACAGACCTACGAGCAGTACTTC.

The J gene is TRBJ1-6, the V gene TRBV5-1; TRBD1 is a possible D gene (6 bases). This CDR3 region has 16 residues. The germline V gene has CDR1 SGHRS and CDR2 YFSETQ. Trimming left V 4 bases short and J 9 bases short, with 20 bases between. This chain's CDR3 is CASSPHLQGISSPLHF. The CDR3 DNA sequence: TGCGCCAGCAGCCCTCACCTACAGGGCATTTCTTCACCCCTCCACTTT.

The chain links TRBV5-1 to TRBJ2-7, with TRBD1 as a possible D gene (5 bases). Germline CDR1 reads SGHRS; CDR2 reads YFSETQ. V shed 0 bases and J shed 4 bases, with 11 bases lying between them. The CDR3 spans 14 residues. The CDR3 region has the DNA TGCGCCAGCAGCTTGGAAGGGGCTGGTTACGAGCAGTACGTC. Translation gives CASSLEGAGYEQYV.

This rearrangement joins TRBV28 to TRBJ2-1, with 9 bases matching TRBD2. Germline assignment: CDR1 MDHEN and CDR2 SYDVKM. The CDR3 consists of 17 residues. V shed 7 bases and J 0 bases; nucleotides not matched to a gene: 10. The CDR3 protein is CASTSGDSGSSYNEQFF. CDR3 coding DNA: TGTGCCAGCACCTCCGGGGATAGCGGGAGCTCCTACAATGAGCAGTTCTTC. The whole variable domain, remainder taken from reference TRBV28 and TRBJ2-1, is DVKVTQSSRYLVKRTGEKVFLECVQDMDHENMFWYRQDPGLGLRLIYFSYDVKMKEKGDIPEGYSVSREKKERFSLILESASTNQTSMYLCASTSGDSGSSYNEQFFGPGTRLTVL.

In its sample, this clone was seen once. The V gene is TRBV9, the J gene TRBJ2-1; 7 positions match TRBD1. CDR1 and CDR2 from the germline V gene are SGDLS and YYNGEE. V shed 0 bases and J 0 bases; nucleotides not matched to a gene: 3. The CDR3 totals 16 residues. Here the CDR3 DNA reads TGTGCCAGCAGCGTAGGAGGGGACAGCTCCTACAATGAGCAGTTCTTC. Amino acid sequence: CASSVGGDSSYNEQFF.